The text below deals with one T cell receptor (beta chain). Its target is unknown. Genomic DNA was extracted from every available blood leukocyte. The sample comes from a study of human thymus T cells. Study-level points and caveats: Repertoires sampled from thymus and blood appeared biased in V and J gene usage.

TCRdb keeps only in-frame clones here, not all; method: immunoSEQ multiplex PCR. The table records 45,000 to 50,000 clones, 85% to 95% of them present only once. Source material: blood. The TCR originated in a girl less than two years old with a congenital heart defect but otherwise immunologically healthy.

CDR3 amino acids: CASREIGPPTNEQFF. CDR3 nucleotide sequence: TGTGCCAGCAGGGAGATAGGTCCCCCGACCAATGAGCAGTTCTTC. The rearrangement uses TRBV5-6 and TRBJ2-1; D is ambiguous. This CDR3 has 15 residues. The germline CDR1 and CDR2 sequences are SGHDT and YYEEEE. V was cut by 5 bases and J by 6 bases, with 18 bases left in between.